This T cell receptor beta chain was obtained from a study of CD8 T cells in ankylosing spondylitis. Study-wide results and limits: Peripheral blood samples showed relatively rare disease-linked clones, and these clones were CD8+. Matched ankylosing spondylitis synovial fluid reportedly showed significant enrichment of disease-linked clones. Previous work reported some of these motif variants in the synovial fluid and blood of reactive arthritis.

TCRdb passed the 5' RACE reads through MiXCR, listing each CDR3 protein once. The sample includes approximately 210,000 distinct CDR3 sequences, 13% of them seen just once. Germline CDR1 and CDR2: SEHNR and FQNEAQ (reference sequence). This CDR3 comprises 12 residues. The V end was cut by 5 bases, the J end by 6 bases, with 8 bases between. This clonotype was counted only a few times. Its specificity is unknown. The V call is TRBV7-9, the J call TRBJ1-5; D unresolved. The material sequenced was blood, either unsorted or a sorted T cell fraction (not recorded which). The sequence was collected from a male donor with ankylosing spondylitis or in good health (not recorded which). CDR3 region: CASSDESQPQHF. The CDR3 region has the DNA TGTGCCAGCAGCGACGAGAGTCAGCCCCAGCATTTT.